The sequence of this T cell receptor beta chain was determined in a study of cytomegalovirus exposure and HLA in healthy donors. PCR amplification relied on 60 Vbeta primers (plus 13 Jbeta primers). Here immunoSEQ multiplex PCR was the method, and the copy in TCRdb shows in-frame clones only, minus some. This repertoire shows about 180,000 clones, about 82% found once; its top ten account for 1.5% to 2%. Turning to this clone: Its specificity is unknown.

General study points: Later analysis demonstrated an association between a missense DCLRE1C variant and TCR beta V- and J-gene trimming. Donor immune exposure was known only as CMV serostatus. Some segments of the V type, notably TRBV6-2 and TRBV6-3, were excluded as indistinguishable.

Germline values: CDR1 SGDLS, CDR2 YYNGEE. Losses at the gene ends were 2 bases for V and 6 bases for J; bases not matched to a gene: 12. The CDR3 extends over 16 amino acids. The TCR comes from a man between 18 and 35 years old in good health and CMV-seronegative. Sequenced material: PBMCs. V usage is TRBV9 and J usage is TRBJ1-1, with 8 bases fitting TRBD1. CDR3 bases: TGTGCCAGCAGCGTGGCCCCACAGGGGGGGTCGGCTGAAGCTTTCTTT. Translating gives CASSVAPQGGSAEAFF.